Shown below are 8 T cell receptor beta chains from a single sample sequenced in a study of blood T cells in healthy people across ages. The second PCR ran about 7 to 12 cycles with a sample-barcoded 5' primer and J-beta primers. TCRdb re-called the 5' RACE reads through MiXCR, storing one row per CDR3 protein. The sample includes some 1.5 million distinct CDR3 sequences, 25% to 30% of them seen just once. Sequences were obtained from blood. The receptors come from a woman between 25 and 40 years old in good health.

A few counts support this clonotype. Germline is not matched at one junction end, which may reflect a read error. The chain is built from TRBV2 and TRBJ1-5; TRBD1 agrees at 8 bases. The V gene's germline CDR1 is SNHLY and CDR2 FYNNEI. CDR3 length: 14 residues. The CDR3 loop is CASSGTGSKQPQHF. CDR3 sequence (DNA): TGTGCCAGCAGTGGGACAGGGAGCAAACAGCCCCAGCATTTT.

This clonotype was observed at least ten times. The chain joins TRBV29-1 to TRBJ2-3; 8 nucleotides align to TRBD2. V trimming: 6 bases; J trimming: 6 bases; junction bases outside the gene matches: 5. The CDR3 covers 12 residues. Germline lookup yields CDR1 SQVTM and CDR2 ANQGSEA. CDR3 bases: TGCAGCGTCGTTCGGGAGGGGGATACGCAGTATTTT. This encodes CSVVREGDTQYF.

This clonotype was recorded a few times. V usage is TRBV6-6 and J usage is TRBJ2-4; unclear D gene. Trimming left V 2 bases short and J 5 bases short, with 19 bases between. Per germline, CDR1 MNHNY and CDR2 SVGAGI (reference sequence). The CDR3 totals 17 residues. CDR3 in amino acids: CASSYGSVDGPENIQYF. CDR3 nucleotides: TGTGCCAGCAGTTACGGGTCCGTAGATGGGCCGGAAAACATTCAGTACTTC.

The rearrangement links TRBV6-1 to TRBJ2-1; possibly TRBD1 for D (5 bases). The germline V gene encodes CDR1 MNHNS and CDR2 SASEGT. This CDR3 has 13 residues. Trimming removed 6 bases from V and 8 bases from J, with 14 bases in between. The CDR3: CASREFQGDEQFF. DNA for the CDR3: TGTGCCAGCAGGGAATTCCAGGGCGATGAGCAGTTCTTC.

A remark on this clonotype: This may arise from a read error, as a much more abundant clone is one base away. The J gene is TRBJ2-1, the V gene TRBV20-1; 9 nucleotides align to TRBD2. With V trimmed by 5 bases and J by 10 bases, 15 bases remained unmatched. The germline CDR1 and CDR2 sequences are DFQATT and SNEGSKA (reference sequence). The CDR3 loop spans 15 amino acids. Here the CDR3 reads CSAGARASGTWEQFF. In nucleotides, the CDR3 is TGCAGTGCTGGGGCTCGGGCTAGCGGGACATGGGAGCAGTTCTTC.

This clonotype was detected many times. This rearrangement joins TRBV12-3 or TRBV12-4 to TRBJ2-3; D ambiguous. CDR3 length: 14 residues. The V end lost 1 base, the J end lost 5 bases, and 10 bases lay between the germline ends. The chain's CDR3 is CASSLDQSGDTQYF. The CDR3 coding sequence is TGTGCCAGCAGTTTAGATCAGTCAGGAGATACGCAGTATTTT.

V and J are TRBV5-5 and TRBJ1-1, with 9 bases lining up with TRBD1. V shed 5 bases, J shed 1 base, and the junction held 6 bases outside the gene matches. Germline assignment: CDR1 SGHKS and CDR2 YYEKEE (reference sequence). This CDR3 is 15 amino acids long. CDR3 residues: CASRGTGIGNTEAFF. CDR3 coding DNA: TGTGCCAGCAGAGGGACAGGGATCGGGAACACTGAAGCTTTCTTT.

Points on this clonotype: At one boundary the junction diverges from the germline segment, which might be a read error. The chain recombines TRBV9 with TRBJ2-3; D not certain. The CDR3 runs 13 residues. Germline V gene lookup returns CDR1 SGDLS and CDR2 YYNGEE. Here the CDR3 reads CACSVEGSDTQYF. For the CDR3, the DNA is TGTGCCTGCAGCGTAGAAGGGTCAGATACGCAGTATTTT.